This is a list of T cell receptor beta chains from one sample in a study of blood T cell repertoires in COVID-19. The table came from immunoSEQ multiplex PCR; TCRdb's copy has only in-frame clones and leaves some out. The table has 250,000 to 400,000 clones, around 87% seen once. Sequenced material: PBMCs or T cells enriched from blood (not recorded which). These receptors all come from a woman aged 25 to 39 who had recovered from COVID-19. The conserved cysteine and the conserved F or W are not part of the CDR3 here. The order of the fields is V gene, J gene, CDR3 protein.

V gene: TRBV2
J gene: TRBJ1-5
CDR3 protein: ASAGELNQPQH

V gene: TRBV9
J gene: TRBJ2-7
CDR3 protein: ASSPTHRFYEQY

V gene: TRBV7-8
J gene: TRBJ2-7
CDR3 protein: ASSLVLEGFYEQY

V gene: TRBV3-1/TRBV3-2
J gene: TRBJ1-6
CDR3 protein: ASSQEWTGGFGSPLH

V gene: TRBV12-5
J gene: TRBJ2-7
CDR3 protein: ASGPSGGAWGQY

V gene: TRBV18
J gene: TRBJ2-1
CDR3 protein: ASSLSTSGNEQF

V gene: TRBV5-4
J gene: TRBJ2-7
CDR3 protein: ASSPGVGGLYEQY

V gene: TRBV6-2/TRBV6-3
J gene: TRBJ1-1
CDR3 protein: ASSPPMGRGEAF

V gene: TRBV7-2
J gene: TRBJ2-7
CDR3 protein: ASSLLSTTYEQY

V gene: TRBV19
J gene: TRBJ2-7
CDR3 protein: ASSSIAVRSYEQY

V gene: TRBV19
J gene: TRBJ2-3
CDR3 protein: ASSTRTASTDTQY

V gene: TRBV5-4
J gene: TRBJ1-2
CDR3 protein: ASSQGQVGYGYT

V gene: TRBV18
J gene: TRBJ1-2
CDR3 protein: ASSPNRDRGYGYT

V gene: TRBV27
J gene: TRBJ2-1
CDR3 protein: ASRATSYNEQF

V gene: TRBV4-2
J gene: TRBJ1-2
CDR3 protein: ASSQGTGALYGYT

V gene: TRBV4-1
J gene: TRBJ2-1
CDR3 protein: ASTSVLAGVYNEQF

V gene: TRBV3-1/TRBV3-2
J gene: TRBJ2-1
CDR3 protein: ASSHRQGRDEQF

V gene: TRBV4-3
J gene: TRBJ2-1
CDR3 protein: ASSQHALRLAGTSYNEQF

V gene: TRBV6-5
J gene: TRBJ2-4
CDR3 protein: ASSSGDRYIQY

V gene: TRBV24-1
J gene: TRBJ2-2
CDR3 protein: ATSRTENTGELF

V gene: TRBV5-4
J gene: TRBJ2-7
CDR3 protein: ASSLEEGALSSYEQY

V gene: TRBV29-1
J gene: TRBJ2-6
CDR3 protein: SVGKGQGSSGANVLT

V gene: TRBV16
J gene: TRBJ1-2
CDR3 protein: ASSRTGQGYGYT

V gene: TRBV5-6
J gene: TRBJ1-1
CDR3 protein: ASSNGHPKAF

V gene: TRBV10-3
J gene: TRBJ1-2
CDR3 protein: AISELQAVYGYT

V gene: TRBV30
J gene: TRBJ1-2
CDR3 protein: AWSQDSLYGYT

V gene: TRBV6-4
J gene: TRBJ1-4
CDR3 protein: ASSPDRGSEKLF

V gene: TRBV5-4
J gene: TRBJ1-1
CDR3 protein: ASSLFQVNTEAF

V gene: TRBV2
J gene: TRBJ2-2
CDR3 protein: ASSPDSGELF

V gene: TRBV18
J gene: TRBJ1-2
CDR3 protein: ASSLYNYGYT

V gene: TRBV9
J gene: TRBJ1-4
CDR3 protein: ASSPRARVDNPFTHGNEKLF

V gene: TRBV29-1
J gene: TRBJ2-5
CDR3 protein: SVTLLGSGKQETQY

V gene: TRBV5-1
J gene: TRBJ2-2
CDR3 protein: ASSFGTEAGELF

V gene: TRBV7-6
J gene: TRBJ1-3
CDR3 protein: ASSFLAGFGNTIY

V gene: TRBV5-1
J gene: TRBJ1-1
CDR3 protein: ASSFGQGDTEAF

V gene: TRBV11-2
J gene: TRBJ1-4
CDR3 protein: ASSYYRGVGEKLF

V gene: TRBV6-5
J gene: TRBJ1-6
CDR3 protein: ASSYTPGNNSPLH

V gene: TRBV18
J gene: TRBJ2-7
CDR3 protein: ASSPTGDEQY

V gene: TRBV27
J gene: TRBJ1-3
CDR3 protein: ASSQTGVSGNTIY

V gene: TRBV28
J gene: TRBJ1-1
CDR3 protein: ASTGLERAF

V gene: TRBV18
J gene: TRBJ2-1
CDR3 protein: ASSPTGPSTHEQF

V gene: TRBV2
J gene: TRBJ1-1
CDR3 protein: ARVFEAEAF

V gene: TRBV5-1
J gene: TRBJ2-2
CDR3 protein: ASSLAQWAVGNTGELF

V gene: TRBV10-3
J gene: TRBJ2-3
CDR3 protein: AISDPGGVSADTQY

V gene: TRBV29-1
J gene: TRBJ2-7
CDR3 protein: SVEGQFSIGQY

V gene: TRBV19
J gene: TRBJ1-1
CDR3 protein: ASSDWDRENTEAF

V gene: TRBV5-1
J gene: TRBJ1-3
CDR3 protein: ASSLQGSGNTIY

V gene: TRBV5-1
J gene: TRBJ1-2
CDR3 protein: ASSLVQGGGGYT

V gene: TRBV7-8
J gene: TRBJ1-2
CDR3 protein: ASSLAILGAYGYT

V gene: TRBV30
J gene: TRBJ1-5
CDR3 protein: AWSSDTGPNQPQH

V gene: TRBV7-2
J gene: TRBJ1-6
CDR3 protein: ASSPMRGTGRNSPLH

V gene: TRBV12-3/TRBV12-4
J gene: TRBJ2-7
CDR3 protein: ASSLGSSYEQY

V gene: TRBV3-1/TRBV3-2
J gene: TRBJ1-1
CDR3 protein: ASIDRMNTEAF

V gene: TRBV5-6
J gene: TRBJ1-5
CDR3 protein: ASSPGSGRNQPQH

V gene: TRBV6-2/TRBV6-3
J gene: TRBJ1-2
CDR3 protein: ASSYYGQGGRGYT

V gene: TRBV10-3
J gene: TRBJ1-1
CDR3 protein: AISESRQGETEAF

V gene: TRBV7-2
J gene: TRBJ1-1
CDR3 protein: ASSHRWAEAF

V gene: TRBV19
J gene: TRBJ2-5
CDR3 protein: ASRSPKENQETQY

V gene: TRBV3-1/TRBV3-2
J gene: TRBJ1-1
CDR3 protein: ASRQGMNTEAF

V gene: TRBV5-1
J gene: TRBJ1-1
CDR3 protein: ASSPGSARLNTEAF